This T cell receptor (beta chain) was recovered during a study of blood T cell repertoires in COVID-19. On the study more broadly: Specimens from acute and convalescent COVID-19 originated in the United States, Italy and Spain.

Only in-frame clones appear in the TCRdb table, and some are missing; sequencing was by immunoSEQ multiplex PCR. The sample contains 200,000 to 250,000 clones, 70% to 90% of which appear only once. Participant reports of clinical history set cohort assignment. Trimming left V 5 bases short and J 0 bases short, with 12 bases between. CDR1 and CDR2 (germline): MNHEY, SMNVEV (reference sequence). The CDR3 contains 15 residues. The sequencing sample was made of PBMCs or T cells enriched from blood (not recorded which). The TCR comes from a woman aged 45-65 years with acute COVID-19. The gene calls are TRBV27 and TRBJ2-3, with D possibly TRBD2 on 6 matching bases. CDR3 amino acids: CASSPPSASTDTQYF. The CDR3 DNA reads as TGTGCCAGCAGTCCTCCTAGCGCGAGCACAGATACGCAGTATTTT.